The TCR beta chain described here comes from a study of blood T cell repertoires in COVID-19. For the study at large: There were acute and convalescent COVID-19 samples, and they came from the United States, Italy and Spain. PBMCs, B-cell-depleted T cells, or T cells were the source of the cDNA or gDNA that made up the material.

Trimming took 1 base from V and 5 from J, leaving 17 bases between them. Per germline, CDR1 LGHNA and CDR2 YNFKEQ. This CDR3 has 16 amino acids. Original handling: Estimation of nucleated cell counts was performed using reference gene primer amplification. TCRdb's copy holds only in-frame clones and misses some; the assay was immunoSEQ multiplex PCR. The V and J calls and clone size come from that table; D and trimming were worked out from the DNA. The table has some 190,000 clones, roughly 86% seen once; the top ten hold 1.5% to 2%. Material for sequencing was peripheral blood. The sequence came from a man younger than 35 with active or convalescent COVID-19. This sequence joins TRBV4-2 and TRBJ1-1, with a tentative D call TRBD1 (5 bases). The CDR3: CASSQVIGGVWTEAFF. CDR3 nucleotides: TGTGCCAGCAGCCAAGTAATTGGGGGGGTATGGACTGAAGCTTTCTTT.